These 26 T cell receptor beta chains came from one sample sequenced in a study of blood T cell repertoires in COVID-19 (dated by TCRdb to 2018 to 2020). The library was produced with the immunoSEQ multiplex PCR assay. TCRdb took over this immuneACCESS table, retaining in-frame rearrangements with V and J assigned. Such tables are incomplete; in checked studies, under half of the missing clones stem from an unresolved V gene, and the remainder is unexplained. The sample table lists over 40,000 clones, roughly 88% of them with a count of one. Roughly 2.5% of the sample is taken by the ten largest. Sequenced input: peripheral blood. Source of these receptors: a man older than 75 with acute or convalescent COVID-19.

The genes are TRBV3-1 (or the pseudogene TRBV3-2) and TRBJ1-5; D remains unclear. In germline, CDR1 is LGHDT, CDR2 YNNKEL (reference sequence). V was shortened by 2 bases and J by 0 bases, with 5 bases between the two germline ends. The CDR3 loop spans 14 amino acids. The CDR3 loop reads CASSQSVSNQPQHF. CDR3 nucleotide sequence: TGTGCCAGCAGCCAATCAGTTAGCAATCAGCCCCAGCATTTT.

The J gene is TRBJ2-3, the V gene TRBV14; 8 nucleotides line up with TRBD2. The CDR3 totals 16 residues. V was pared by 4 bases and J by 1 base, with 7 bases of the junction left unmatched. Germline CDR1 SGHDN, CDR2 FVKESK. For the CDR3, the DNA is TGTGCCAGCAGCCGAGGACTAGCAGGAGGCACAGATACGCAGTATTTT. Translated, it gives CASSRGLAGGTDTQYF.

The genes are TRBV29-1 and TRBJ1-1; tentatively, D is TRBD1 (6 bases). Germline CDR1 and CDR2: SQVTM and ANQGSEA. The CDR3 runs to 14 residues. Trimming stripped 6 bases from V and 4 bases from J, with 18 bases between. The CDR3 spells CSVGTGTRGTEAFF. The CDR3 nucleotides are TGCAGCGTGGGAACAGGGACGAGGGGCACTGAAGCTTTCTTT.

This clone was seen only once. The V and J genes are TRBV9 and TRBJ1-6, with 7 bases matching TRBD1. Trimming removed 3 bases from V and 9 bases from J; junction bases left unmatched: 9. Germline V gene data show CDR1 as SGDLS and CDR2 as YYNGEE. The CDR3 extends over 15 amino acids. The CDR3 sequence: CASSGGQSGISPLHF. Here the CDR3 DNA reads TGTGCCAGCAGCGGGGGACAGAGTGGTATTTCACCCCTCCACTTT.

J is TRBJ2-1 and V is TRBV6-5; 11 bases map to TRBD2. The germline CDR1 and CDR2 sequences are MNHEY and SVGAGI. V lost 6 bases to trimming and J lost 4 bases; unmatched junction nucleotides: 5. CDR3 length equals 15 residues. The CDR3 coding sequence is TGTGCCAGCAGCCCCGGGACTAGCGGTTACAATGAGCAGTTCTTC. Amino acid sequence: CASSPGTSGYNEQFF.

The chain recombines TRBV5-1 with TRBJ2-2, with D possibly matching TRBD2 (5 bases). The germline CDR1 and CDR2 sequences are SGHRS and YFSETQ. Trimming shortened V by 0 bases and J by 6 bases, and 12 bases separated the two germline ends. The length of the CDR3 is 15 residues. In nucleotides, the CDR3 is TGCGCCAGCAGCTTGGCCGTAGGCGGGCCCGGGGAGCTGTTTTTT. Protein: CASSLAVGGPGELFF.

This chain uses TRBV18 with TRBJ1-2, with TRBD1 matching over 7 bases. V lost 3 bases, J lost 7 bases, and 2 bases stayed unmatched. Germline V gene lookup returns CDR1 KGHSH and CDR2 LQKENI. The CDR3 length is 12 residues. CDR3 amino acids: CASSPDRVGYTF. Here the CDR3 DNA reads TGTGCCAGCTCACCCGACAGGGTTGGCTACACCTTC.

V usage is TRBV3-1 (or the pseudogene TRBV3-2) and J usage is TRBJ1-5; 9 bases match TRBD1. CDR1 is LGHDT, CDR2 YNNKEL, per germline (reference sequence). The CDR3 is 15 amino acids. V lost 4 bases, J lost 3 bases, and 4 bases stayed unmatched. Written as DNA, the CDR3 is TGTGCCAGCAGCCCCGGGACAGGGCTCAATCAGCCCCAGCATTTT. Residues: CASSPGTGLNQPQHF.

This sequence joins TRBV11-3 and TRBJ2-7, with a possible D match to TRBD2 (6 bases). Trimming removed 5 bases at V and 4 bases at J, with 12 bases between. Germline CDR1 SGHNT, CDR2 YENEEA. This CDR3 region has 13 residues. DNA for the CDR3: TGTGCCAGCAGCCCCGGGACTTATTACGAGCAGTACTTC. This sequence encodes CASSPGTYYEQYF. Full variable domain (outside the CDR3, taken from reference TRBV11-3 and TRBJ2-7): EAGVVQSPRYKIIEKKQPVAFWCNPISGHNTLYWYLQNLGQGPELLIRYENEEAVDDSQLPKDRFSAERLKGVDSTLKIQPAELGDSAVYLCASSPGTYYEQYFGPGTRLTVT.

The chain is built from TRBV9 and TRBJ1-3; a weak D match, TRBD1 (6 bases). Germline CDR1 is SGDLS and CDR2 is YYNGEE. The V and J ends lost 6 bases and 3 bases respectively, with 16 bases between them. The CDR3 spans 15 residues. The CDR3 DNA is TGTGCCAGCACGGGTGGACAGTCGTATGGAAACACCATATATTTT. This sequence encodes CASTGGQSYGNTIYF.

The gene calls are TRBV10-3 and TRBJ1-5, with a weak D call TRBD1 (5 bases). Trimming stripped 8 bases from V and 5 bases from J, with 19 bases between. This CDR3 comprises 15 residues. CDR1 is ENHRY and CDR2 is SYGVKD in the germline V gene. CDR3 bases: TGTGCCATCTCCCGGGGCGAGGGACTGGATCAGCCCCAGCATTTT. Encoded protein: CAISRGEGLDQPQHF.

The V call is TRBV14, the J call TRBJ1-1; TRBD1 matches 7 bases. The CDR3 runs to 15 residues. The germline V gene has CDR1 SGHDN and CDR2 FVKESK. Losses at the gene ends were 4 bases for V and 0 bases for J; bases not matched to a gene: 5. CDR3 region: CASSRLQGMNTEAFF. CDR3 DNA: TGTGCCAGCAGCCGCTTACAGGGGATGAACACTGAAGCTTTCTTT.

The chain joins TRBV11-2 to TRBJ2-1, with 15 bases identical to TRBD2. J was trimmed by 3 bases and V by 5 bases; bases with no gene match: 5. Germline loops: CDR1 SGHAT, CDR2 FQNNGV. The CDR3 runs 17 residues. The CDR3 sequence: CASSKGLAGGFYNEQFF. The CDR3 bases are TGTGCCAGCAGCAAGGGACTAGCGGGGGGATTCTACAATGAGCAGTTCTTC.

The chain joins TRBV4-3 to TRBJ2-1; no clear D gene. Germline V CDR1 and CDR2: LGHNA, YSLEER. The CDR3 sequence is 15 residues long. The V and J ends lost 4 bases and 0 bases respectively, with 10 bases between them. This chain's CDR3 is CASSRSGGSYNEQFF. The CDR3 nucleotides read TGCGCCAGCAGCCGTTCAGGTGGCTCCTACAATGAGCAGTTCTTC.

This chain uses TRBV29-1 with TRBJ2-2, with TRBD1 matching over 8 bases. The CDR3 is made up of 15 amino acids. Losses at the gene ends were 2 bases for V and 2 bases for J; bases not matched to a gene: 4. The germline V gene has CDR1 SQVTM and CDR2 ANQGSEA. CDR3 nucleotide sequence: TGCAGCGTTGAATCCGGACAGGGTAACACCGGGGAGCTGTTTTTT. Translation gives CSVESGQGNTGELFF.

The chain combines TRBV6-5 with TRBJ1-2; 8 nucleotides agree with TRBD1. V lost 6 bases, J lost 2 bases, and 8 bases stayed unmatched. CDR1 is MNHEY, CDR2 SVGAGI, per germline. There are 15 residues in the CDR3. CDR3 sequence: CASSYGTGRNYGYTF. The CDR3 DNA follows: TGTGCCAGCAGCTACGGGACAGGTAGAAACTATGGCTACACCTTC.

The chain links TRBV18 to TRBJ1-2; D is uncertain. In germline, CDR1 is KGHSH, CDR2 LQKENI. Deletions cut 5 bases from V and 6 bases from J, with 7 bases between. This CDR3 has 11 residues. CDR3 nucleotides: TGTGCCAGCTCAAGCCAGGATGGCTACACCTTC. Its protein product is CASSSQDGYTF.

The CDR3 DNA follows: TGTGCTAGTGGTCTAGGACTAGGAACAGATACGCAGTATTTT. As protein: CASGLGLGTDTQYF. The V gene is TRBV12-5, the J gene TRBJ2-3; 7 bases match TRBD2. The V segment lost 5 bases and the J segment 3 bases; nucleotides outside the gene matches: 5. CDR1 is LGHNT and CDR2 is FRNRAP in the germline V gene. CDR3 length: 14 amino acids.

The V gene is TRBV6-2 or TRBV6-3, the J gene TRBJ2-7; 7 nucleotides agree with TRBD1. Germline values: CDR1 MNHEY, CDR2 SVGEGT. The CDR3 loop spans 15 amino acids. J was trimmed by 0 bases and V by 6 bases; bases with no gene match: 8. CDR3 coding DNA: TGTGCCAGCAGCCGAGAGGGACAGTCCTCCTACGAGCAGTACTTC. Translating it yields CASSREGQSSYEQYF.

The chain recombines TRBV30 with TRBJ1-4; 7 positions agree with TRBD1. The CDR3 spans 15 residues. The V gene end was trimmed by 1 base and the J gene end by 6 bases; junction bases not matched to a gene: 8. Germline CDR1 reads GTSNPN; CDR2 reads SVGIG (reference sequence). The CDR3 is CAWSAPTGRYEKLFF. The CDR3 DNA reads as TGTGCCTGGAGTGCCCCGACAGGGAGGTATGAAAAACTGTTTTTT.

J is TRBJ2-7 and V is TRBV18; the D is unclear. The CDR3 spans 12 residues. Germline CDR1 reads KGHSH; CDR2 reads LQKENI. V lost 5 bases and J 0 bases, leaving 5 bases between the germline ends. This CDR3 is CASSSSSYEQYF. The CDR3 DNA reads as TGTGCCAGCTCATCGAGCTCCTACGAGCAGTACTTC.

J is TRBJ2-7 and V is TRBV19, with D perhaps TRBD1 (6 bases). The CDR3 has 16 residues. The V and J ends lost 5 bases and 0 bases respectively, with 17 bases between them. Germline CDR1 and CDR2: LNHDA and SQIVND (reference sequence). This chain's CDR3 is CASSRYGTPSSYEQYF. The CDR3 DNA reads as TGTGCCAGTAGTCGATACGGGACACCAAGCTCCTACGAGCAGTACTTC.

This clone has just one count. The chain combines TRBV27 with TRBJ2-7, with 11 nucleotides matching TRBD2. CDR3 length equals 15 residues. Germline V gene sequence: CDR1 MNHEY, CDR2 SMNVEV (reference sequence). The V segment lost 4 bases and the J segment 2 bases; nucleotides outside the gene matches: 4. The CDR3 nucleotides are TGTGCCAGCAGTTCCTCGACTAGCGGGACCTACGAGCAGTACTTC. This encodes CASSSSTSGTYEQYF.

V usage is TRBV9 and J usage is TRBJ1-2; D unresolved. Germline V gene lookup returns CDR1 SGDLS and CDR2 YYNGEE. This CDR3 region has 13 residues. V was cut by 7 bases and J by 5 bases, with 15 bases left in between. The CDR3 region has the DNA TGTGCCAGCTCTAAGGAGGGTAATTATGGCTACACCTTC. Encoded protein: CASSKEGNYGYTF.

In DNA, the CDR3 is TGTGCCAGCAGCCATTTAGGGGGGGAGGAAGCTTTCTTT. Residues: CASSHLGGEEAFF. The rearrangement uses TRBV3-1 (or the pseudogene TRBV3-2) and TRBJ1-1, with a tentative D call TRBD1 (6 bases). Germline CDR1 and CDR2: LGHDT and YNNKEL (reference sequence). This CDR3 has 13 amino acids. V dropped 3 bases and J dropped 8 bases, with 13 bases sitting between them.

This clone appeared once. The chain is built from TRBV9 and TRBJ2-7, with a tentative D call TRBD1 (6 bases). The CDR3 extends over 14 amino acids. Looked up from germline, CDR1 is SGDLS and CDR2 is YYNGEE. Trimming removed 2 bases from V and 5 bases from J, with 14 bases in between. The DNA of the CDR3 is TGTGCCAGCAGCGTTCAGGGGCTGGGGAACGAGCAGTACTTC. Amino acid sequence: CASSVQGLGNEQYF.